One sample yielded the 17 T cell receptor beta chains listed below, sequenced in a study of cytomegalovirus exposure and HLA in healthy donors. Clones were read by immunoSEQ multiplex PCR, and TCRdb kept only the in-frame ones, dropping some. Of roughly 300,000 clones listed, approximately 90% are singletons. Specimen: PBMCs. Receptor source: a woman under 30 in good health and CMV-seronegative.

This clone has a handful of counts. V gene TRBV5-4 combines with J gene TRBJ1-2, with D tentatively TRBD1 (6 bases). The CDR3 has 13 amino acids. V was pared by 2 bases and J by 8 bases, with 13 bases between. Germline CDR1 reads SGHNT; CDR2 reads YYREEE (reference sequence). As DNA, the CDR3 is TGTGCCAGCAGCTTCACAGGGTTGGGCGGCTACACCTTC. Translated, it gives CASSFTGLGGYTF.

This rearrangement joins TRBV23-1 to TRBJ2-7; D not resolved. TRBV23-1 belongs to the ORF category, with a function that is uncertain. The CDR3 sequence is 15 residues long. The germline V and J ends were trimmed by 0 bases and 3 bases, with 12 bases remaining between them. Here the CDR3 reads CASSQSELRFYEQYF. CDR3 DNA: TGCGCCAGCAGTCAATCAGAACTCCGGTTCTACGAGCAGTACTTC.

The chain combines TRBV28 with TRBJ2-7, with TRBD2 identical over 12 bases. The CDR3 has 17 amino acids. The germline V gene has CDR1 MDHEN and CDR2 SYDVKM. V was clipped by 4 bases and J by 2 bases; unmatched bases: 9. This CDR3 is CASSSRLLAGGPYEQYF. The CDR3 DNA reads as TGTGCCAGCAGTTCCCGCCTTCTAGCGGGAGGGCCCTACGAGCAGTACTTC.

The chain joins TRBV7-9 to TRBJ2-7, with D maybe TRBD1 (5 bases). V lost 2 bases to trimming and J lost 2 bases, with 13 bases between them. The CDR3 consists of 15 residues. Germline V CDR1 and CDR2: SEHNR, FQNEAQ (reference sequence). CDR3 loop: CASSLLGERAYEQYF. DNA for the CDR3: TGTGCCAGCAGCTTACTAGGGGAAAGGGCCTACGAGCAGTACTTC.

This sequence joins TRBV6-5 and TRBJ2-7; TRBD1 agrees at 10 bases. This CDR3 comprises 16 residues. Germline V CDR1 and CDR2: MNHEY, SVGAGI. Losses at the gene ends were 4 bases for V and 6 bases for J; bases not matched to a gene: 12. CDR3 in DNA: TGTGCCAGCAGTTCTCAGGGACAGGGGTCCCCAGGCGAGCAGTACTTC. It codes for CASSSQGQGSPGEQYF.

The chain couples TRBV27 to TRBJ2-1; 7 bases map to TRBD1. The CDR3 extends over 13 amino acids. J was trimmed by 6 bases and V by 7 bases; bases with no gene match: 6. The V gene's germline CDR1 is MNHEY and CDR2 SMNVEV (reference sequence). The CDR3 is CASNLRGSNEQFF. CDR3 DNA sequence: TGTGCCAGCAACCTCAGGGGGTCCAATGAGCAGTTCTTC.

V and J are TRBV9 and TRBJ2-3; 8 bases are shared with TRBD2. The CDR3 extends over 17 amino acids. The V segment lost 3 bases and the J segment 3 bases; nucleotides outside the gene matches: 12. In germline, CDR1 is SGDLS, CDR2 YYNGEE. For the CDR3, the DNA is TGTGCCAGCAGCGGGGCTATCAGCGGGGGAAGGACAGATACGCAGTATTTT. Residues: CASSGAISGGRTDTQYF.

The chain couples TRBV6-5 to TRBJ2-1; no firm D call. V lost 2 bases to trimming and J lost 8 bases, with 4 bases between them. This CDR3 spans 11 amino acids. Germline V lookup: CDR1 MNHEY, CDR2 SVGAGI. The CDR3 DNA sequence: TGTGCCAGCAGTTACGCGGATGAGCAGTTCTTC. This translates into CASSYADEQFF.

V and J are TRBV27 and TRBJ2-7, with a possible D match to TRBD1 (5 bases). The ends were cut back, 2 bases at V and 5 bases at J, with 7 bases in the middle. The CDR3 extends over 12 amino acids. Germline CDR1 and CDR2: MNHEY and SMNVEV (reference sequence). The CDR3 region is CASSLQGHEQYF. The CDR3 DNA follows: TGTGCCAGCAGTTTACAGGGCCACGAGCAGTACTTC.

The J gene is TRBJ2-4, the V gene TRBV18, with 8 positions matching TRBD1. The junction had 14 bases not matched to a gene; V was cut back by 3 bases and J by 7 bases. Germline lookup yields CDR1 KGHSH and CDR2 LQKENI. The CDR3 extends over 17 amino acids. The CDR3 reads CASSPQLRQGAGNIQYF. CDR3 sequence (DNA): TGTGCCAGCTCACCGCAACTCCGGCAGGGGGCTGGGAACATTCAGTACTTC. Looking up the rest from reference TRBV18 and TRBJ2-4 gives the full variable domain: NAGVMQNPRHLVRRRGQEARLRCSPMKGHSHVYWYRQLPEEGLKFMVYLQKENIIDESGMPKERFSAEFPKEGPSILRIQQVVRGDSAAYFCASSPQLRQGAGNIQYFGAGTRLSVL.

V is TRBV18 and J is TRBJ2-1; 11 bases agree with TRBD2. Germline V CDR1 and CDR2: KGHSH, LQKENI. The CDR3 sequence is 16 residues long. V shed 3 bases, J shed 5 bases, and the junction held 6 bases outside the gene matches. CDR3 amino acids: CASSPPLAGGDNEQFF. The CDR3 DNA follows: TGTGCCAGCTCACCCCCCCTAGCGGGAGGCGACAATGAGCAGTTCTTC. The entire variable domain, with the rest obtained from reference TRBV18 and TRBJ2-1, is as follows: NAGVMQNPRHLVRRRGQEARLRCSPMKGHSHVYWYRQLPEEGLKFMVYLQKENIIDESGMPKERFSAEFPKEGPSILRIQQVVRGDSAAYFCASSPPLAGGDNEQFFGPGTRLTVL.

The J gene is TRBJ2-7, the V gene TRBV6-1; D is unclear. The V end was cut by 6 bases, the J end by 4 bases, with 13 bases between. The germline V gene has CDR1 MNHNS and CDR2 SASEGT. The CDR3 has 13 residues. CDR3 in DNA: TGTGCCAGCAGCCCCTCCGTCAGTTACGAGCAGTACTTC. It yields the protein CASSPSVSYEQYF.

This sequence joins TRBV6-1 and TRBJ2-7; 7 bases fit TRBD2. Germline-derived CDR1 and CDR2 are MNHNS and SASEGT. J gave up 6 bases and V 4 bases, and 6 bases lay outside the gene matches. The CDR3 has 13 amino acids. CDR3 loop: CASSGSGLREQYF. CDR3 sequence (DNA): TGTGCCAGCAGTGGTAGCGGGCTCCGCGAGCAGTACTTC.

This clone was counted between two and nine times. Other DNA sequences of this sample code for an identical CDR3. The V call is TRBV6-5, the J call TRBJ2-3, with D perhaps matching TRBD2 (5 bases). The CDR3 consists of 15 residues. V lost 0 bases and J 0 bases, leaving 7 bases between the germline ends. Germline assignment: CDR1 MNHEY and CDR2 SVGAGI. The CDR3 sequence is CASSYSGGSTDTQYF. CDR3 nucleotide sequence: TGTGCCAGCAGTTACTCGGGCGGGAGCACAGATACGCAGTATTTT.

CDR3 in DNA: TGTGCCAGCAGCTACCAAGGGGTCAACTATGGCTACACCTTC. This translates into CASSYQGVNYGYTF. The V gene is TRBV7-2, the J gene TRBJ1-2, with D possibly TRBD1 on 5 matching bases. Trimming shortened V by 4 bases and J by 2 bases, and 11 bases separated the two germline ends. The CDR3 length is 14 residues. Per the germline V gene, CDR1 is SGHTA and CDR2 is FQGNSA.

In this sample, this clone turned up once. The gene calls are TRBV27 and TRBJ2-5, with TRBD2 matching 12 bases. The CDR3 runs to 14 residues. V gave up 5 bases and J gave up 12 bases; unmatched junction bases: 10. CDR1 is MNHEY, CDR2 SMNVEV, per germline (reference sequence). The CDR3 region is CASSLTSGSPLEYF. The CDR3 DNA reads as TGTGCCAGCAGTCTGACTAGCGGGAGCCCTCTGGAGTACTTC.

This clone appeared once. Written as DNA, the CDR3 is TGTGCCATCAGCCAGGGACTAGCGGGAGAAGATACGCAGTATTTT. This codes for CAISQGLAGEDTQYF. The chain employs TRBV10-3 and TRBJ2-3; 14 bases agree with TRBD2. The CDR3 runs 15 residues. Trimming removed 6 bases from V and 5 bases from J; junction bases left unmatched: 4. Germline CDR1 and CDR2: ENHRY and SYGVKD.